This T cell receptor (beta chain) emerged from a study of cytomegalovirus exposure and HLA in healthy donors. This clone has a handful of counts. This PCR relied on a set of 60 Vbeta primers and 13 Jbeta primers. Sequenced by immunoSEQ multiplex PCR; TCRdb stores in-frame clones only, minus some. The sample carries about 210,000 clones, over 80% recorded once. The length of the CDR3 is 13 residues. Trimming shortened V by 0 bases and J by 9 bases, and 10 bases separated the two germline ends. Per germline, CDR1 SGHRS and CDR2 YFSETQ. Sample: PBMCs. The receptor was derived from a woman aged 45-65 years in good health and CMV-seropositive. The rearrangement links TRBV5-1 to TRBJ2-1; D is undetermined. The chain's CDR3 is CASSLALVAEQFF. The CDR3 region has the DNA TGCGCCAGCAGCTTGGCGTTGGTGGCTGAGCAGTTCTTC. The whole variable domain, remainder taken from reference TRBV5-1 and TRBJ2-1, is KAGVTQTPRYLIKTRGQQVTLSCSPISGHRSVSWYQQTPGQGLQFLFEYFSETQRNKGNFPGRFSGRQFSNSRSEMNVSTLELGDSALYLCASSLALVAEQFFGPGTRLTVL.